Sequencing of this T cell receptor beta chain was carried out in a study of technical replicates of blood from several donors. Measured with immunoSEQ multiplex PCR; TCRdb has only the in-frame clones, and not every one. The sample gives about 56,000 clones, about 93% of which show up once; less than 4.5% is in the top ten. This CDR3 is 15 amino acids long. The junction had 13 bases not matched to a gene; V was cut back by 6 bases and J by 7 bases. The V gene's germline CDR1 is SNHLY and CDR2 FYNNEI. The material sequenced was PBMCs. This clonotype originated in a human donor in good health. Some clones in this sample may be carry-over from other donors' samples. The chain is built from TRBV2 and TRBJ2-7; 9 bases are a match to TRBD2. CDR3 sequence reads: CASSLKVSGSSEQYF. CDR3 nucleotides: TGTGCCAGCAGCCTTAAGGTTAGCGGGAGTAGTGAGCAGTACTTC.